The 16 T cell receptor beta chains below were found in one sample sequenced in a study of beta chain features in type 1 diabetes. Study conclusions and caveats: TCRB CDR3s from Type 1 diabetes patients were moderately but significantly shorter in all four CD4+ subsets.

All of the isolated RNA was reverse transcribed, so expressed TCRB transcripts were sequenced. Using immunoSEQ multiplex PCR, the repertoire was profiled, and TCRdb retains in-frame clones only, with some absent. The sample has about 270,000 clones, roughly an eighth seen once. These receptors lack a known antigen. Sample: naive CD4+ T cells from blood. The receptors derive from a man aged 25 to 40 with type 1 diabetes.

The V gene is TRBV6-5, the J gene TRBJ2-1; 7 bases line up with TRBD2. Germline V CDR1 and CDR2: MNHEY, SVGAGI. The CDR3 consists of 16 residues. V lost 1 base to trimming and J lost 7 bases; unmatched junction nucleotides: 10. The CDR3 coding sequence is TGTGCCAGCAGTTACTATCCTGGCGGGAGATTGAATGAGCAGTTCTTC. Translated, it gives CASSYYPGGRLNEQFF.

This clone was seen more than once but under ten times. The chain recombines TRBV5-1 with TRBJ2-1; 10 nucleotides match TRBD2. This CDR3 spans 15 amino acids. CDR1 is SGHRS and CDR2 is YFSETQ in the germline V gene. With 5 bases clipped from V and 5 bases from J, the junction kept 7 bases outside the gene matches. The CDR3 reads CASRGTSGTHNEQFF. In nucleotides, the CDR3 is TGCGCCAGCAGGGGAACTAGCGGGACCCACAATGAGCAGTTCTTC.

In its sample, this clone was seen a few times. The chain joins TRBV14 to TRBJ2-1, with no clear D. CDR3 size: 12 residues. Trimming left V 3 bases short and J 9 bases short, with 9 bases between. Germline V CDR1 and CDR2: SGHDN, FVKESK. The CDR3 sequence is CASSHFKSEQFF. The CDR3 bases are TGTGCCAGCAGCCATTTCAAGAGTGAGCAGTTCTTC.

This clone occurred once. Distinct nucleotide sequences in the sample also encode this CDR3. The rearrangement uses TRBV6-5 and TRBJ1-1; 7 bases align to TRBD1. The CDR3 sequence is 13 residues long. Trimming at V came to 2 bases and at J to 5 bases, leaving 2 bases not matched to a gene. CDR1 MNHEY and CDR2 SVGAGI come from the germline V gene. This chain's CDR3 is CASSYRRGTEAFF. In nucleotides, the CDR3 is TGTGCCAGCAGTTACCGCAGGGGGACTGAAGCTTTCTTT.

The J gene is TRBJ2-7, the V gene TRBV5-1; the D is unclear. This CDR3 has 11 amino acids. Germline V lookup: CDR1 SGHRS, CDR2 YFSETQ. The V gene lost 0 bases and the J gene lost 5 bases, with 3 bases spanning the gap. Here the CDR3 reads CASSLDNEQYF. The CDR3 bases are TGCGCCAGCAGCTTGGATAACGAGCAGTACTTC.

This rearrangement joins TRBV15 to TRBJ1-4; TRBD1 matches 9 bases. The CDR3 length is 15 residues. J gave up 7 bases and V 3 bases, and 6 bases lay outside the gene matches. Germline V gene sequence: CDR1 LNHNV, CDR2 YYDKDF (reference sequence). CDR3 nucleotides: TGTGCCACCAGCAGGGCCGGGACAGGGAGTGAAAAACTGTTTTTT. It specifies CATSRAGTGSEKLFF.

The J gene is TRBJ2-1, the V gene TRBV2; D is uncertain. This CDR3 region has 12 residues. CDR1 SNHLY and CDR2 FYNNEI come from the germline V gene. V lost 2 bases to trimming and J lost 9 bases, with 8 bases between them. CDR3 region: CASSESRLEQFF. CDR3 in DNA: TGTGCCAGCAGTGAATCGCGTCTTGAGCAGTTCTTC. The entire variable domain, with the rest obtained from reference TRBV2 and TRBJ2-1, is as follows: EPEVTQTPSHQVTQMGQEVILRCVPISNHLYFYWYRQILGQKVEFLVSFYNNEISEKSEIFDDQFSVERPDGSNFTLKIRSTKLEDSAMYFCASSESRLEQFFGPGTRLTVL.

The chain combines TRBV19 with TRBJ1-1, with 7 bases lining up with TRBD1. Per germline, CDR1 LNHDA and CDR2 SQIVND (reference sequence). The J segment lost 1 base and the V segment lost 7 bases, leaving 6 bases of the junction unmatched. The CDR3 is 14 amino acids. The DNA of the CDR3 is TGTGCCAGTAATACCGGGACAGAGAACACTGAAGCTTTCTTT. As protein: CASNTGTENTEAFF.

In regard to this clone: A read error may produce the germline difference seen at one junction end. The genes are TRBV20-1 and TRBJ1-1; D possibly corresponds to TRBD1 (5 bases). The CDR3 loop spans 10 amino acids. Germline V CDR1 and CDR2: DFQATT, SNEGSKA (reference sequence). CDR3 sequence reads: CSASGGRADF. In DNA, the CDR3 is TGCAGTGCCTCGGGGGGGAGGGCGGATTTT.

The chain couples TRBV7-7 to TRBJ2-7; 11 nucleotides line up with TRBD2. Germline CDR1 and CDR2: SSHAT and FNYEAQ (reference sequence). V was pared by 5 bases and J by 5 bases, with 11 bases of the junction left unmatched. The length of the CDR3 is 16 residues. DNA of the CDR3: TGTGCCAGCAGCAAGCCCACTAGCGGGAGCCTCGACGAGCAGTACTTC. It codes for CASSKPTSGSLDEQYF.

This clone was detected a few times. This chain links TRBV7-8 with TRBJ1-2; the match to TRBD1 covers 9 bases. The CDR3 spans 14 residues. The junction had 5 bases not matched to a gene; V was cut back by 1 base and J by 8 bases. The V gene's germline CDR1 is SGHVS and CDR2 FQNEAQ. The CDR3 loop reads CASSLVGQGYGYTF. DNA for the CDR3: TGTGCCAGCAGCTTAGTGGGACAGGGATACGGCTACACCTTC.

This clone was counted between two and nine times. V and J are TRBV7-9 and TRBJ2-3; 9 nucleotides match TRBD2. The germline gives CDR1 SEHNR, CDR2 FQNEAQ (reference sequence). The CDR3 extends over 15 amino acids. The junction had 4 bases not matched to a gene; V was cut back by 4 bases and J by 2 bases. The CDR3 DNA reads TGTGCCAGCAGCTATAGCGGGAGTCCCACAGATACGCAGTATTTT. This encodes CASSYSGSPTDTQYF. Full variable domain (rest looked up from reference TRBV7-9 and TRBJ2-3): DTGVSQNPRHKITKRGQNVTFRCDPISEHNRLYWYRQTLGQGPEFLTYFQNEAQLEKSRLLSDRFSAERPKGSFSTLEIQRTEQGDSAMYLCASSYSGSPTDTQYFGPGTRLTVL.

This clone was observed a few times. The V gene is TRBV11-2, the J gene TRBJ2-5, with D uncertain. The CDR3 is 16 amino acids. Germline V CDR1 and CDR2: SGHAT, FQNNGV. V was pared by 1 base and J by 5 bases, with 17 bases between. The CDR3 reads CASSLVERPLGETQYF. The DNA for the CDR3 is TGTGCCAGCAGCTTAGTAGAGCGACCCCTTGGGGAGACCCAGTACTTC.

This clone occurred a few times. The chain links TRBV9 to TRBJ2-3, with D possibly being TRBD2 (6 bases). Trimming took off 4 bases at V and 4 bases at J, with 22 bases between the two ends. The CDR3 is made up of 17 amino acids. Germline lookup yields CDR1 SGDLS and CDR2 YYNGEE. The chain's CDR3 is CASSPQRTGVTPDTQYF. In nucleotides, the CDR3 is TGTGCCAGCAGCCCCCAAAGGACGGGAGTTACGCCAGATACGCAGTATTTT.

This chain uses TRBV7-9 with TRBJ2-2; D not resolved. The CDR3 length is 16 residues. V lost 4 bases and J lost 1, with 13 bases in between. Germline CDR1 SEHNR, CDR2 FQNEAQ (reference sequence). As DNA, the CDR3 is TGTGCCAGCAGCTCCCAGACCCACAGGAACACCGGGGAGCTGTTTTTT. Encoded protein: CASSSQTHRNTGELFF.

This clone has just a few counts. The chain couples TRBV28 to TRBJ2-7; D is uncertain. Trimming shortened V by 5 bases and J by 3 bases, and 8 bases separated the two germline ends. This CDR3 is built from 12 residues. Germline V CDR1 and CDR2: MDHEN, SYDVKM. The CDR3 DNA reads as TGTGCCAGCAGTGAAACAATCTACGAGCAGTACTTC. It yields the protein CASSETIYEQYF.